The 20 T cell receptor beta chains in this list originate from one sample, sequenced in a study of shared clonotypes between healthy human individuals (dated by TCRdb to about 2020). The library was prepared using the immunoSEQ multiplex PCR assay. TCRdb's version of the immuneACCESS table is confined to in-frame rearrangements and falls short of the full clone set. An unresolved V gene accounts for under half of the shortfall where checked; the remainder is of unknown origin. This sample has roughly 2 million clones in its table, and approximately 95% of those were observed once. Roughly 1% of the sample comes from the top ten. CD8 naive samples consisted of CD45RO-negative cells that were positively selected for CCR7, yielding a CD45RA+CCR7+ population without TemRA cells. Sample: naive CD8+ T cells sorted from blood. Reading the label with the study, this specimen's cell subset or site is: CD45RA+CCR7+. These receptors were obtained from a man between 18 and 35 years old in good health.

This clone was recorded only once. The chain's CDR3 is CASSPQGATDYTF. The CDR3 DNA follows: TGTGCCAGCAGTCCCCAGGGTGCGACGGACTACACCTTC. The chain is built from TRBV28 and TRBJ1-2; a possible D gene is TRBD1 (5 bases). The CDR3 loop spans 13 amino acids. Germline loops: CDR1 MDHEN, CDR2 SYDVKM. Trimming took 5 bases from V and 10 from J, leaving 17 bases between them.

This rearrangement joins TRBV4-1 to TRBJ2-7; a weak D match, TRBD2 (6 bases). Trimming shortened V by 5 bases and J by 2 bases, and 13 bases separated the two germline ends. CDR1 is MGHRA, CDR2 YSYEKL, per germline. CDR3 length: 14 residues. In DNA, the CDR3 is TGCGCCAGCAGCGCAGTGGGACTCACCTACGAGCAGTACTTC. This codes for CASSAVGLTYEQYF.

V and J are TRBV7-9 and TRBJ1-2; D is perhaps TRBD1 (5 bases). Trimming cost V 5 bases and J 4 bases, with 8 bases left between them. The germline gives CDR1 SEHNR, CDR2 FQNEAQ (reference sequence). This CDR3 has 12 residues. The CDR3 spells CASSTGIYGYTF. CDR3 coding DNA: TGTGCCAGCAGCACAGGCATCTATGGCTACACCTTC. Using reference TRBV7-9 and TRBJ1-2 for the parts outside the CDR3, the full variable domain is DTGVSQNPRHKITKRGQNVTFRCDPISEHNRLYWYRQTLGQGPEFLTYFQNEAQLEKSRLLSDRFSAERPKGSFSTLEIQRTEQGDSAMYLCASSTGIYGYTFGSGTRLTVV.

The chain employs TRBV13 and TRBJ2-5; D possibly corresponds to TRBD2 (5 bases). Trimming shortened V by 5 bases and J by 2 bases, and 9 bases separated the two germline ends. CDR3 length: 13 amino acids. Germline V CDR1 and CDR2: PRHDT, FYEKMQ (reference sequence). The CDR3 DNA sequence: TGTGCCAGCAGCCCCGAGGGACAAGAGACCCAGTACTTC. Its protein product is CASSPEGQETQYF.

The chain recombines TRBV21-1 with TRBJ2-7; TRBD2, the table's D call, was not compared with the DNA. TRBV21-1 is labeled a pseudogene. The CDR3 loop spans 20 amino acids. CDR3 DNA sequence: TGTGCCAGCAGCAAAGGCTCTGGTTTGCGCGGGAGGACCACGGGGTACGAGCAGTACTTC. Protein product: CASSKGSGLRGRTTGYEQYF.

This clone has a handful of counts. The rearrangement joins TRBV18 to TRBJ1-3, with no clear D. Germline V CDR1 and CDR2: KGHSH, LQKENI. The CDR3 is 16 amino acids. Trimming removed 0 bases from V and 0 bases from J, with 9 bases in between. The CDR3 reads CASSPPGRNSGNTIYF. Here the CDR3 DNA reads TGTGCCAGCTCACCACCGGGCAGGAACTCTGGAAACACCATATATTTT.

The chain couples TRBV5-1 to TRBJ2-5; D is uncertain. CDR3 length equals 15 residues. Germline CDR1 is SGHRS and CDR2 is YFSETQ. Trimming took 0 bases from V and 1 from J, leaving 10 bases between them. The CDR3 here is CASSLALGFQETQYF. CDR3 DNA sequence: TGCGCCAGCAGCTTGGCCTTAGGGTTCCAAGAGACCCAGTACTTC.

This chain links TRBV6-1 with TRBJ2-1; D gene uncertain. CDR1 MNHNS and CDR2 SASEGT come from the germline V gene. V lost 6 bases and J 12 bases, leaving 9 bases between the germline ends. The CDR3 runs to 10 residues. CDR3 nucleotides: TGTGCCAGCAGCTACCTCCCGCAGTTCTTC. The encoded protein is CASSYLPQFF.

CDR3 coding DNA: TGTGCCAGCAGTGCCTTCGACGACAATGAGCAGTTCTTC. Its translation is CASSAFDDNEQFF. This sequence joins TRBV2 and TRBJ2-1, with D hard to call. Germline V gives CDR1 SNHLY, CDR2 FYNNEI. V dropped 4 bases and J dropped 5 bases, with 9 bases sitting between them. CDR3 size: 13 residues.

This chain uses TRBV27 with TRBJ1-6; D unresolved. Deletions cut 8 bases from V and 0 bases from J, with 8 bases between. This CDR3 region has 14 residues. The germline V gene has CDR1 MNHEY and CDR2 SMNVEV (reference sequence). The chain's CDR3 is CASSVRSYNSPLHF. The CDR3 DNA sequence: TGTGCCAGCTCCGTCCGCTCCTATAATTCACCCCTCCACTTT.

The chain joins TRBV5-1 to TRBJ2-3; TRBD1 matches 8 bases. V was pared by 4 bases and J by 2 bases, with 6 bases of the junction left unmatched. In germline, CDR1 is SGHRS, CDR2 YFSETQ. This CDR3 has 15 residues. In DNA form, the CDR3 reads TGCGCCAGCAGCCCCGGACAGGGTTACACAGATACGCAGTATTTT. It translates to CASSPGQGYTDTQYF. The complete variable domain, with remaining parts taken from reference TRBV5-1 and TRBJ2-3, reads KAGVTQTPRYLIKTRGQQVTLSCSPISGHRSVSWYQQTPGQGLQFLFEYFSETQRNKGNFPGRFSGRQFSNSRSEMNVSTLELGDSALYLCASSPGQGYTDTQYFGPGTRLTVL.

The V and J genes are TRBV19 and TRBJ2-1; tentative D call: TRBD1 (6 bases). V lost 3 bases to trimming and J lost 2 bases, with 8 bases between them. The CDR3 consists of 14 residues. Per germline, CDR1 LNHDA and CDR2 SQIVND (reference sequence). The CDR3 sequence is CASSMTGPYNEQFF. The CDR3 nucleotides are TGTGCCAGTAGTATGACAGGACCCTACAATGAGCAGTTCTTC.

This sequence joins TRBV27 and TRBJ2-6, with D possibly matching TRBD1 (6 bases). CDR1 and CDR2 from the germline V gene are MNHEY and SMNVEV (reference sequence). The length of the CDR3 is 16 residues. V shed 5 bases and J shed 2 bases, with 13 bases lying between them. CDR3 DNA: TGTGCCAGCAGTACGCCGTGGGGGCCTGGGGCCAACGTCCTGACTTTC. Amino acid sequence: CASSTPWGPGANVLTF.

The chain carries TRBV5-4 and TRBJ2-3, with TRBD2 identical over 11 bases. Germline CDR1 reads SGHNT; CDR2 reads YYREEE (reference sequence). The CDR3 length is 17 residues. V gave up 0 bases and J gave up 2 bases; unmatched junction bases: 5. The CDR3, as DNA: TGTGCCAGCAGCTTGGAACTAGCGGGGGTCGTCACAGATACGCAGTATTTT. Its protein product is CASSLELAGVVTDTQYF.

This clone is a singleton in its sample. The CDR3 is CASSWSGEGQETQYF. DNA of the CDR3: TGTGCCAGCAGTTGGTCGGGAGAGGGACAAGAGACCCAGTACTTC. This chain joins TRBV6-6 and TRBJ2-5, with D tentatively TRBD2 (6 bases). Germline V gives CDR1 MNHNY, CDR2 SVGAGI (reference sequence). V shed 4 bases and J shed 2 bases, with 14 bases lying between them. The CDR3 covers 15 residues.

The CDR3 sequence: CATSRDWASGTDTQYF. Written as DNA, the CDR3 is TGTGCCACCAGCAGAGATTGGGCTAGCGGGACAGATACGCAGTATTTT. The chain has TRBV15 and TRBJ2-3; 8 nucleotides agree with TRBD2. Trimming removed 0 bases from V and 3 bases from J; junction bases left unmatched: 5. The CDR3 sequence is 16 residues long. Per germline, CDR1 LNHNV and CDR2 YYDKDF (reference sequence).

The chain carries TRBV4-3 and TRBJ2-7; weak D call: TRBD1 (5 bases). The CDR3 runs 15 residues. Germline lookup yields CDR1 LGHNA and CDR2 YSLEER. Trimming shortened V by 0 bases and J by 2 bases, and 11 bases separated the two germline ends. The CDR3 sequence is CASSQEEQVAYEQYF. DNA of the CDR3: TGCGCCAGCAGCCAAGAGGAACAGGTAGCCTACGAGCAGTACTTC.

The chain has TRBV9 and TRBJ2-7; TRBD2 matches at 7 bases. This CDR3 contains 13 residues. V gave up 4 bases and J gave up 7 bases; unmatched junction bases: 8. The V gene's germline CDR1 is SGDLS and CDR2 YYNGEE. The CDR3 here is CASSLGLDGEQYF. The CDR3 bases are TGTGCCAGCAGCCTCGGACTAGACGGGGAGCAGTACTTC.

This chain joins TRBV10-3 and TRBJ2-7, with no clear D. V was clipped by 3 bases and J by 2 bases, with 8 bases between them. The CDR3 has 13 residues. CDR1 and CDR2 from the germline V gene are ENHRY and SYGVKD. For the CDR3, the DNA is TGTGCCATCAGTGATGTTGAGACCTACGAGCAGTACTTC. Its protein is CAISDVETYEQYF.

This chain uses TRBV4-3 with TRBJ2-2; 12 bases line up with TRBD2. The CDR3 consists of 18 residues. CDR1 and CDR2 from the germline V gene are LGHNA and YSLEER. The junction had 9 bases not matched to a gene; V was cut back by 4 bases and J by 3 bases. The CDR3 region is CASSPTTSGSMDTGELFF. CDR3 DNA sequence: TGCGCCAGCAGCCCAACGACTAGCGGGAGTATGGACACCGGGGAGCTGTTTTTT.